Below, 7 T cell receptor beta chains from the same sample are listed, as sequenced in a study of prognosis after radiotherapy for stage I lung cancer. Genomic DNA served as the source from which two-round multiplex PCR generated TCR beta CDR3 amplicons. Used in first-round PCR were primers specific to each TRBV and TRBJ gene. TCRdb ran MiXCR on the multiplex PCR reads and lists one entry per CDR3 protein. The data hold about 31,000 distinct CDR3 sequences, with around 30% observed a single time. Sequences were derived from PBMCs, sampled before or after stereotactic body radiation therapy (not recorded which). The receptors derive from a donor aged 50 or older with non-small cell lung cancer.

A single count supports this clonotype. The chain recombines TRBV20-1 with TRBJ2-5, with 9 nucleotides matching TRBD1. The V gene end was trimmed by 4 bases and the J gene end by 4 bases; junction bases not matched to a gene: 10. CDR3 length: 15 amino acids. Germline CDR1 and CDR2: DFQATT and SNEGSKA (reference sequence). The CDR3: CSATDGTGSTETQYF. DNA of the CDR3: TGCAGTGCTACCGACGGGACAGGGTCCACAGAGACCCAGTACTTC.

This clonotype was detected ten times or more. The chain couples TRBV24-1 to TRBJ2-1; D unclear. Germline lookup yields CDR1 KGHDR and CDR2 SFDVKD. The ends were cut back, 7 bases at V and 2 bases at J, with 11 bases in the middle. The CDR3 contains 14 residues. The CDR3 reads CATSAARPYNEQFF. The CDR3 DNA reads TGTGCCACCAGCGCCGCTCGACCCTACAATGAGCAGTTCTTC.

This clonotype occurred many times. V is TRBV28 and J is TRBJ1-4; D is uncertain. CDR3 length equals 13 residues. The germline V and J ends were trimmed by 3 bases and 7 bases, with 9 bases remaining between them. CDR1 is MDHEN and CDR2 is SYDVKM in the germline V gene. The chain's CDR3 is CASSFRDLEKLFF. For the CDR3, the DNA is TGTGCCAGCAGTTTTAGAGACCTTGAAAAACTGTTTTTT.

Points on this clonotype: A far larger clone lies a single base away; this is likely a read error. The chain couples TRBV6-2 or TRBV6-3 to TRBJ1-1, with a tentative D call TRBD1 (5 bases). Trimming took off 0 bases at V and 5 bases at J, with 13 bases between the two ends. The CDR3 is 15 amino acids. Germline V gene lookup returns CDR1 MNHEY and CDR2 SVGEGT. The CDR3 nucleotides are TGTGCCAGCAGTTACTCTACCAGGGTGCAAACTGAAGCTTTCTTT. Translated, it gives CASSYSTRVQTEAFF.

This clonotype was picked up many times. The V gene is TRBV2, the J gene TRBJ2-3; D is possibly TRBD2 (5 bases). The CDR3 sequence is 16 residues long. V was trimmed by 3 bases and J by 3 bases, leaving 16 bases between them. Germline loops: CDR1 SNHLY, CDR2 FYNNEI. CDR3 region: CASSDISGLGTDTQYF. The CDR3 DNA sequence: TGTGCCAGCAGTGATATCAGCGGTTTAGGTACAGATACGCAGTATTTT.

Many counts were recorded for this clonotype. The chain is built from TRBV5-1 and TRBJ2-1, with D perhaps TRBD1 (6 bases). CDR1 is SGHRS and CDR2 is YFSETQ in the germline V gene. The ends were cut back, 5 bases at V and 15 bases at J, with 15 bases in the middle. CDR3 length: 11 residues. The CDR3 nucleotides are TGCGCCAGCAGAACAGGGAATTCAGCGTTCTTC. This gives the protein CASRTGNSAFF.

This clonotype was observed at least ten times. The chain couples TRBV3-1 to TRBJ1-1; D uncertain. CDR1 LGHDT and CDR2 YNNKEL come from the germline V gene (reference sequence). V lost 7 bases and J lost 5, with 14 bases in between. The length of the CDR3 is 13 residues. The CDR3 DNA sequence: TGTGCCAGCATTGGGGAAGGCAAGACTGAAGCTTTCTTT. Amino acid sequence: CASIGEGKTEAFF.